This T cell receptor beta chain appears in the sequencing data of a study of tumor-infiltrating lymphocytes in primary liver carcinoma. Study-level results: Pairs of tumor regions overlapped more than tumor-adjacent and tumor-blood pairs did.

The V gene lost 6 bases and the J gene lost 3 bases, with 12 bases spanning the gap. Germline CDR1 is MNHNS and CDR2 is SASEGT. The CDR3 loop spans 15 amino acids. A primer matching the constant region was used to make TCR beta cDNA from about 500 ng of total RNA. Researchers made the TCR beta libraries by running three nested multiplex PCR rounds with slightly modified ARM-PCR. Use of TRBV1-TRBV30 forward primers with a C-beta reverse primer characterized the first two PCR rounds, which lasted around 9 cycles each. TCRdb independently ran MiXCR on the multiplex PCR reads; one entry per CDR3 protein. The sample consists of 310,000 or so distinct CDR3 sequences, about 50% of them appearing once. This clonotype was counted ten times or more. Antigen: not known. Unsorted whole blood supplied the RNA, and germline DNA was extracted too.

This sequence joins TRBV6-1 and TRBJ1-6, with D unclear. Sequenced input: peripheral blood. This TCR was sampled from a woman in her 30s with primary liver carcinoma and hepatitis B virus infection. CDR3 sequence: CASRPGFNYNSPLHF. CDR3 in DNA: TGTGCCAGCAGGCCGGGTTTCAACTATAATTCACCCCTCCACTTT.